The clone carrying this T cell receptor beta chain turned up a few times. This entry belongs to a study of blood T cell repertoires in COVID-19. Assay used: immunoSEQ multiplex PCR; TCRdb lists only in-frame clones, some missing. Here the sample spans some 100,000 clones, about 80% being singletons. V was clipped by 5 bases and J by 3 bases, with 11 bases between them. Per the germline V gene, CDR1 is MNHEY and CDR2 is SMNVEV (reference sequence). The CDR3 is made up of 13 amino acids. The sequenced material came from peripheral blood. The TCR comes from a man between 65 and 85 years old with active or convalescent COVID-19. The V call is TRBV27, the J call TRBJ2-7, with D perhaps TRBD1 (6 bases). CDR3 in amino acids: CASSLRQDYEQYF. For the CDR3, the DNA is TGTGCCAGCAGTCTCCGACAGGACTACGAGCAGTACTTC.